Each of the 3 T cell receptor beta chains below was sequenced from the same sample in a study of cytomegalovirus exposure and HLA in healthy donors. TCRdb's table, derived via immunoSEQ multiplex PCR, lists solely in-frame clones and lacks some. This sample yields 90,000 to 130,000 clones, of which over 75% are seen a single time; 1.4% belongs to the top ten. Sequencing was carried out using PBMCs. The source is a woman in her thirties in good health and CMV-seropositive.

This clone was seen a few times. This rearrangement joins TRBV28 to TRBJ1-5, with 9 bases identical to TRBD1. This CDR3 comprises 15 residues. The ends lost 6 bases at V and 2 bases at J; junction bases unmatched: 5. Germline CDR1 MDHEN, CDR2 SYDVKM. The CDR3 nucleotides read TGTGCCAGCAGCGAGAGGACAGGGGGCAATCAGCCCCAGCATTTT. It specifies CASSERTGGNQPQHF.

The V gene is TRBV2, the J gene TRBJ2-5, with a tentative D call TRBD2 (5 bases). Trimming took off 7 bases at V and 7 bases at J, with 13 bases between the two ends. This CDR3 has 12 amino acids. Germline V CDR1 and CDR2: SNHLY, FYNNEI. The CDR3, as DNA: TGTGCCAGCAACGACTATCGTGGGACCCAGTACTTC. The encoded protein is CASNDYRGTQYF. Full variable domain (missing parts from reference TRBV2 and TRBJ2-5): EPEVTQTPSHQVTQMGQEVILRCVPISNHLYFYWYRQILGQKVEFLVSFYNNEISEKSEIFDDQFSVERPDGSNFTLKIRSTKLEDSAMYFCASNDYRGTQYFGPGTRLLVL.

CDR3 region: CASRNGLAGGWETQYF. The CDR3 nucleotides read TGTGCCAGCAGAAACGGACTAGCGGGGGGCTGGGAGACCCAGTACTTC. The rearrangement uses TRBV2 and TRBJ2-5; 14 positions match TRBD2. The CDR3 is 16 residues long. Trimming took 6 bases from V and 5 from J; bases not matched to a gene: 8. In germline, CDR1 is SNHLY, CDR2 FYNNEI.